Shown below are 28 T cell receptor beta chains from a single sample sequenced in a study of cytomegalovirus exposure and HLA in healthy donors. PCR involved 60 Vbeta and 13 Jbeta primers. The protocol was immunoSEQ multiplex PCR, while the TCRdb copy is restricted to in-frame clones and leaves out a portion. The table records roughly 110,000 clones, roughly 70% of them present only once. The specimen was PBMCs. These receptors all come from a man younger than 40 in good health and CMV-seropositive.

The CDR3 DNA reads TGTGCCAGCAGTTTTCGCCAGGGGTATGTGGATACGCAGTATTTT. Translation: CASSFRQGYVDTQYF. V gene TRBV27 combines with J gene TRBJ2-3, with D perhaps TRBD1 (6 bases). Germline V gives CDR1 MNHEY, CDR2 SMNVEV (reference sequence). Trimming left V 3 bases short and J 6 bases short, with 16 bases between. The CDR3 spans 15 residues.

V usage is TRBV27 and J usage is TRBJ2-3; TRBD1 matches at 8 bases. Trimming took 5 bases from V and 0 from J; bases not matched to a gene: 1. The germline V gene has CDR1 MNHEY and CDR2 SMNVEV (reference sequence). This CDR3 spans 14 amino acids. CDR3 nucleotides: TGTGCCAGCAGTACAGGGGGGAGCACAGATACGCAGTATTTT. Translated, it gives CASSTGGSTDTQYF.

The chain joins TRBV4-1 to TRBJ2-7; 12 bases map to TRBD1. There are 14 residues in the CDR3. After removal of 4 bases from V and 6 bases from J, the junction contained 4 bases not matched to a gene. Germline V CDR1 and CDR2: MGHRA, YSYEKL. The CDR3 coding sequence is TGCGCCAGCAGCCTGGGACAGGGGGCTAGCGAGCAGTACGTC. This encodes CASSLGQGASEQYV.

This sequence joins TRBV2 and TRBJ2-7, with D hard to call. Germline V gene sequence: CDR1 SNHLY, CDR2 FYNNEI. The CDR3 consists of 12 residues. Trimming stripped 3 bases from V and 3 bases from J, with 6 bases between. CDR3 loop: CASSDEDYEQYV. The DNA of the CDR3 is TGTGCCAGCAGTGACGAGGACTACGAGCAGTACGTC.

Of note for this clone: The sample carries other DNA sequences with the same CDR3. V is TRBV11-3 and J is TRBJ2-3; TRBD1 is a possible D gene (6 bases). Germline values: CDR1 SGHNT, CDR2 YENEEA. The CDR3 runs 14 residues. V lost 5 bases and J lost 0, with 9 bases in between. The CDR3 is CASSPGQSTDTQYF. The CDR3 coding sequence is TGTGCCAGCAGCCCTGGACAGAGCACAGATACGCAGTATTTT.

The CDR3 loop reads CSVAGLAGGRITDTQYF. The CDR3 DNA reads TGCAGCGTCGCTGGCCTCGCGGGGGGGCGAATCACAGATACGCAGTATTTT. The chain couples TRBV29-1 to TRBJ2-3; 9 nucleotides match TRBD2. The CDR3 contains 17 residues. V lost 6 bases, J lost 2 bases, and 15 bases stayed unmatched. Germline-derived CDR1 and CDR2 are SQVTM and ANQGSEA.

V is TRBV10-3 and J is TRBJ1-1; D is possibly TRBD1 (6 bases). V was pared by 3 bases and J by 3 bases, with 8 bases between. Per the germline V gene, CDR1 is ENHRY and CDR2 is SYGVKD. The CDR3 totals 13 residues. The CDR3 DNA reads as TGTGCCATCAGTGAAGGGGGGGACACTGAAGCTTTCTTT. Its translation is CAISEGGDTEAFF.

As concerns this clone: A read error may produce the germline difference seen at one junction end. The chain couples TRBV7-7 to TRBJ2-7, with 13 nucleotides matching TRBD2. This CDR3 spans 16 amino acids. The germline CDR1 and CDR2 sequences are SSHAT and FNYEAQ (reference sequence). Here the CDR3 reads CASSSGLAGDGYEQYF. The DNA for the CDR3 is TGTGCTAGCAGCTCCGGACTAGCGGGGGACGGCTACGAGCAGTACTTC.

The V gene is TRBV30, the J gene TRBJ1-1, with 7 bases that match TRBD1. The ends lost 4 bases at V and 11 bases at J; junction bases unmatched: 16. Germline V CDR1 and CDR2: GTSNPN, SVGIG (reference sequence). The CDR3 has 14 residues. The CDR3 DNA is TGTGCCTGGACGGCTGGGAGGGGGCGGGGGGTCGCTTTCTTT. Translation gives CAWTAGRGRGVAFF.

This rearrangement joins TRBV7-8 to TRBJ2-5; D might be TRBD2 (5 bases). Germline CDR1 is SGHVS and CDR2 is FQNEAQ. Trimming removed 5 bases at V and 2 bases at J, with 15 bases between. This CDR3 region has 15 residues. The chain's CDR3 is CASSPPGNYQETQYF. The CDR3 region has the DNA TGTGCCAGCAGCCCCCCCGGGAACTATCAAGAGACCCAGTACTTC. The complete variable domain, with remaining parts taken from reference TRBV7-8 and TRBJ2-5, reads GAGVSQSPRYKVAKRGQDVALRCDPISGHVSLFWYQQALGQGPEFLTYFQNEAQLDKSGLPSDRFFAERPEGSVSTLKIQRTQQEDSAVYLCASSPPGNYQETQYFGPGTRLLVL.

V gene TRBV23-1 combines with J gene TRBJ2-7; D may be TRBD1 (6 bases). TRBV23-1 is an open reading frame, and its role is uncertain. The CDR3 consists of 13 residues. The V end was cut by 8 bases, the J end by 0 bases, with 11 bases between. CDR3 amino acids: CASGGLSSYEQYV. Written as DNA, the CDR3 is TGCGCCAGCGGGGGCCTGAGCTCCTACGAGCAGTACGTC.

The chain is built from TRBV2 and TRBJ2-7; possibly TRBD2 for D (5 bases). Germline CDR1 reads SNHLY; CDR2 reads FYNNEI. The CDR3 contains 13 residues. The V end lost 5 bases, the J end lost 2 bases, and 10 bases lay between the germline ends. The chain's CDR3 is CASSRGSAYEQYF. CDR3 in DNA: TGTGCCAGCAGTAGAGGGTCTGCCTACGAGCAGTACTTC.

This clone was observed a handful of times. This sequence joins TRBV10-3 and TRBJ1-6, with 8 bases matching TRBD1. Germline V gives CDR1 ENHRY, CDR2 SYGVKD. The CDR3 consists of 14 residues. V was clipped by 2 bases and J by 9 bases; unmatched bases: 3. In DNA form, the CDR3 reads TGTGCCATCAGTGAGGACAGGGGCGGTTCACCCCTCCACTTT. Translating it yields CAISEDRGGSPLHF.

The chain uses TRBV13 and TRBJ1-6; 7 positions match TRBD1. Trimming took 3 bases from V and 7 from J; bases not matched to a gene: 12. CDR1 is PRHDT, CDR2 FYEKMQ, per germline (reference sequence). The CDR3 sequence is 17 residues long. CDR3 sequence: CASSFRGLGHFNSPLHF. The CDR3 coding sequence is TGTGCCAGCAGCTTCAGGGGGTTAGGACACTTCAATTCACCCCTCCACTTT.

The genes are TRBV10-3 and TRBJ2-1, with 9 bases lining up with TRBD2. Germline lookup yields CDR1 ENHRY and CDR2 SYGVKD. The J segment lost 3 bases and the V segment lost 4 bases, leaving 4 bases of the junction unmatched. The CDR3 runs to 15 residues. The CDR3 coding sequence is TGTGCCATCAGTGCTATGACTAGCGGCTACAATGAGCAGTTCTTC. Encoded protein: CAISAMTSGYNEQFF.

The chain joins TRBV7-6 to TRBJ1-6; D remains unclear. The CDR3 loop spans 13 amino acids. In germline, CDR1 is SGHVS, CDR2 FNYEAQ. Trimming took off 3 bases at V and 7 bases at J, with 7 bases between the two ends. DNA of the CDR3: TGTGCCAGCAGCTTGGGAGCCAATTCACCCCTCCACTTT. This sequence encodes CASSLGANSPLHF.

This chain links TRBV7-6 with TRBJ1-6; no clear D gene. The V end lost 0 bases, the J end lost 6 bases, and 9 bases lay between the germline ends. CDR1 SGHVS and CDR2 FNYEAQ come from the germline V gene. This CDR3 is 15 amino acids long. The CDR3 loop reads CASSLARDSNSPLHF. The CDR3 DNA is TGTGCCAGCAGCTTAGCTCGGGATTCTAATTCACCCCTCCACTTT. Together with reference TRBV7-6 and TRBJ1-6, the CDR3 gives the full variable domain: GAGVSQSPRYKVTKRGQDVALRCDPISGHVSLYWYRQALGQGPEFLTYFNYEAQQDKSGLPNDRFSAERPEGSISTLTIQRTEQRDSAMYRCASSLARDSNSPLHFGNGTRLTVT.

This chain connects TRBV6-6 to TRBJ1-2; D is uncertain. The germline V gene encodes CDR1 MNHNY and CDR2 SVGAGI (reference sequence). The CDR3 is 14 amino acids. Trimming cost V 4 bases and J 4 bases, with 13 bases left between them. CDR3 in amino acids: CASSSNPVAYGYTF. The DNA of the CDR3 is TGTGCCAGCAGTTCCAATCCAGTAGCCTATGGCTACACCTTC.

The CDR3: CSVRRDRGGSEAFF. As DNA, the CDR3 is TGCAGCGTCCGCCGGGACAGGGGTGGCTCTGAAGCTTTCTTT. The chain has TRBV29-1 and TRBJ1-1; TRBD1 matches 10 bases. After removal of 6 bases from V and 6 bases from J, the junction contained 10 bases not matched to a gene. The CDR3 runs to 14 residues. Germline-derived CDR1 and CDR2 are SQVTM and ANQGSEA. Complete variable domain (other parts from reference TRBV29-1 and TRBJ1-1): SAVISQKPSRDICQRGTSLTIQCQVDSQVTMMFWYRQQPGQSLTLIATANQGSEATYESGFVIDKFPISRPNLTFSTLTVSNMSPEDSSIYLCSVRRDRGGSEAFFGQGTRLTVV.

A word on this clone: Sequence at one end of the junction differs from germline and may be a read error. The CDR3 nucleotides are TGTGCCAGCAGCAAAGAACTAAGGGGAGATACGCAGTATTTT. Translated, it gives CASSKELRGDTQYF. The genes are TRBV14 and TRBJ2-3; D might be TRBD1 (5 bases). This CDR3 is 14 amino acids long. Looked up from germline, CDR1 is SGHDN and CDR2 is FVKESK.

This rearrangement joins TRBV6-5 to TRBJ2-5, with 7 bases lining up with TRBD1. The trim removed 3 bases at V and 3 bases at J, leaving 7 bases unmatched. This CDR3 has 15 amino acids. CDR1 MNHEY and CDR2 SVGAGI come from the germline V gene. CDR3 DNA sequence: TGTGCCAGCAGTTATTCGGGACAGATTAAAGAGACCCAGTACTTC. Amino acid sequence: CASSYSGQIKETQYF.

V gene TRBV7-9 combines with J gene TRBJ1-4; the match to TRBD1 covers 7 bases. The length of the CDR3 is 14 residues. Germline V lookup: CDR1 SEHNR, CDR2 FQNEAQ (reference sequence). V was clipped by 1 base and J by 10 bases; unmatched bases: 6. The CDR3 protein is CASSLGGGEGKLFF. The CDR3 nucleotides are TGTGCCAGCAGCTTAGGAGGGGGCGAGGGAAAACTGTTTTTT.

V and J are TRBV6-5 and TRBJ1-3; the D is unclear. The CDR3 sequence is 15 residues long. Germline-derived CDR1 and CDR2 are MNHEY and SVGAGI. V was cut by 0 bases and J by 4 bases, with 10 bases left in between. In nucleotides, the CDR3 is TGTGCCAGCAGTTACTCCCGACGGAGGGGAAACACCATATATTTT. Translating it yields CASSYSRRRGNTIYF.

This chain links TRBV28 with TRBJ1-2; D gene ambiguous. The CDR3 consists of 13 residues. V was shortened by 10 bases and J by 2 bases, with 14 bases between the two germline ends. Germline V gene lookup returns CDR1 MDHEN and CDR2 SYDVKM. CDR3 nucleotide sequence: TGTGCCATCCAGACACAATCCAACTATGGCTACACCTTC. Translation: CAIQTQSNYGYTF.

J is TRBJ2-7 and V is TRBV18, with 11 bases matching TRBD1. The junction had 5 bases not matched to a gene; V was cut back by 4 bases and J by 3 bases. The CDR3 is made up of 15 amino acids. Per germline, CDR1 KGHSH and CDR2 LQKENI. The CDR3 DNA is TGTGCCAGCTCACTTTCCGGGACAGGGGGCTACGAGCAGTACTTC. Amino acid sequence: CASSLSGTGGYEQYF. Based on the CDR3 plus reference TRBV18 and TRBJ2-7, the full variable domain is NAGVMQNPRHLVRRRGQEARLRCSPMKGHSHVYWYRQLPEEGLKFMVYLQKENIIDESGMPKERFSAEFPKEGPSILRIQQVVRGDSAAYFCASSLSGTGGYEQYFGPGTRLTVT.

CDR3 residues: CASFAGGSYNEQFF. The CDR3 DNA is TGCGCCAGCTTTGCGGGAGGATCCTACAATGAGCAGTTCTTC. The gene calls are TRBV5-1 and TRBJ2-1; 8 nucleotides agree with TRBD2. V dropped 7 bases and J dropped 1; count of bases not matched to a gene: 4. The CDR3 covers 14 residues. CDR1 and CDR2 (germline): SGHRS, YFSETQ. The full variable domain, with the rest looked up from reference TRBV5-1 and TRBJ2-1, is KAGVTQTPRYLIKTRGQQVTLSCSPISGHRSVSWYQQTPGQGLQFLFEYFSETQRNKGNFPGRFSGRQFSNSRSEMNVSTLELGDSALYLCASFAGGSYNEQFFGPGTRLTVL.

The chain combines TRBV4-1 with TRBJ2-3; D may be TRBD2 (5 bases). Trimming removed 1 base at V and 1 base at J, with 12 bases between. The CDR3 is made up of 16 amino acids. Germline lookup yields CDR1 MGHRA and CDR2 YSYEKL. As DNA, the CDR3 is TGCGCCAGCAGCCAAGCCGCGAGGGTTCGCACAGATACGCAGTATTTT. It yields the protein CASSQAARVRTDTQYF.

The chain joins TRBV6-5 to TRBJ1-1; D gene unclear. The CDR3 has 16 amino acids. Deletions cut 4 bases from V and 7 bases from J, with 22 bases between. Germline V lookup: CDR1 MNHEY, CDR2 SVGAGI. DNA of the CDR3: TGTGCCAGCAGTTTGATTGTTGATCCGACGGGGAGTGAAGCTTTCTTT. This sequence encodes CASSLIVDPTGSEAFF.